This TCR beta chain originates from a study of early T cells in non-severe SARS-CoV-2 infection. Study-level points and caveats: In VDJdb matching, anti-spike CD8 responses were favored while private and CD4 specificities went missing.

TCRdb independently ran MiXCR on the 5' RACE reads; one entry per CDR3 protein. The repertoire holds 53,000 or so distinct CDR3 sequences, with 10% to 15% as singletons. A single count supports this clonotype. Its antigen is unidentified. The material was whole blood, obtained at baseline. This receptor was identified in an adult who was a healthcare worker with PCR-confirmed SARS-CoV-2 infection or an uninfected control (not recorded which).

CDR3: CASSLGQFPGYTF. Here the CDR3 DNA reads TGTGCCAGCAGTTTGGGACAGTTTCCGGGCTACACCTTC. The genes are TRBV12-3 or TRBV12-4 and TRBJ1-2; 7 bases fit TRBD1. This CDR3 spans 13 amino acids. The trim removed 3 bases at V and 8 bases at J, leaving 6 bases unmatched.